This T cell receptor beta chain was recorded in a study of blood T cells in healthy people across ages. Study-level points and caveats: The fall in TCR beta diversity per million T cells was roughly linear with age. Underestimates were what the diversity estimates from one million T cells were considered to be.

This clonotype occurred many times. Its target is unknown. The authors ran a second PCR of about 6 to 12 cycles using a sample-barcoded 5' primer and a J-beta primer mix. Each CDR3 protein gets one entry after TCRdb re-called the 5' RACE reads with MiXCR. The table lists 1.5 million to 2 million distinct CDR3 sequences, 49% of them singletons. The CDR3 consists of 18 residues. Looked up from germline, CDR1 is DFQATT and CDR2 is SNEGSKA (reference sequence). V dropped 1 base and J dropped 2 bases, with 21 bases sitting between them. Sequenced input: blood. The V and J genes are TRBV20-1 and TRBJ2-1; D might be TRBD2 (7 bases). The sequence was obtained from a woman between 40 and 55 years old in good health. CDR3 sequence (DNA): TGCAGTGCTAGAGGAAACAGGGTTCGAGGACTAGCCTACAATGAGCAGTTCTTC. The encoded protein is CSARGNRVRGLAYNEQFF.